These 31 T cell receptor beta chains came from one sample sequenced in a study of T cell responses to AZD1222 COVID-19 vaccine. Assay used: immunoSEQ multiplex PCR; TCRdb lists only in-frame clones, some missing. The table lists around 100,000 clones, about 85% of them singletons. Sequenced material: peripheral blood, taken 28 days after the second AZD1222 dose. The source of these receptors is an adult who received the AZD1222 COVID-19 vaccine.

The genes are TRBV2 and TRBJ2-7; possible D gene TRBD1, 5 bases. Germline CDR1 is SNHLY and CDR2 is FYNNEI. V shed 11 bases and J shed 2 bases, with 13 bases lying between them. This CDR3 is 12 amino acids long. CDR3 DNA: TGTGCCGCAGGGCCGGGTACCTACGAGCAGTACTTC. Translated: CAAGPGTYEQYF. The whole variable domain, remainder taken from reference TRBV2 and TRBJ2-7, is EPEVTQTPSHQVTQMGQEVILRCVPISNHLYFYWYRQILGQKVEFLVSFYNNEISEKSEIFDDQFSVERPDGSNFTLKIRSTKLEDSAMYFCAAGPGTYEQYFGPGTRLTVT.

The chain recombines TRBV5-4 with TRBJ2-3; tentative D call: TRBD2 (6 bases). Trimming cost V 0 bases and J 8 bases, with 16 bases left between them. The V gene's germline CDR1 is SGHNT and CDR2 YYREEE (reference sequence). The CDR3 is 15 amino acids. The CDR3 region is CASSLVRGEAGTQYF. DNA for the CDR3: TGTGCCAGCAGCTTGGTGCGGGGAGAGGCTGGTACGCAGTATTTT. Complete variable domain (other parts from reference TRBV5-4 and TRBJ2-3): ETGVTQSPTHLIKTRGQQVTLRCSSQSGHNTVSWYQQALGQGPQFIFQYYREEENGRGNFPPRFSGLQFPNYSSELNVNALELDDSALYLCASSLVRGEAGTQYFGPGTRLTVL.

The gene calls are TRBV2 and TRBJ2-5, with 7 bases aligning to TRBD1. The germline gives CDR1 SNHLY, CDR2 FYNNEI. This CDR3 is built from 15 residues. V lost 4 bases and J lost 1; bases outside the gene matches: 6. The CDR3 region is CASSGEQGTQETQYF. In DNA form, the CDR3 reads TGTGCCAGCAGTGGAGAACAGGGGACCCAAGAGACCCAGTACTTC.

The rearrangement links TRBV7-8 to TRBJ2-5; either TRBD1 or TRBD2 may fit D (5 bases each). The CDR3 totals 13 residues. Trimming removed 3 bases at V and 4 bases at J, with 9 bases between. Per the germline V gene, CDR1 is SGHVS and CDR2 is FQNEAQ. This CDR3 is CASSLWGLETQYF. CDR3 coding DNA: TGTGCCAGCAGCTTGTGGGGGTTAGAGACCCAGTACTTC.

The CDR3 sequence is CASSPHGTGNGYTF. In DNA form, the CDR3 reads TGTGCCAGCAGTCCCCATGGGACAGGGAATGGCTACACCTTC. The chain joins TRBV28 to TRBJ1-2, with 9 bases that match TRBD1. CDR3 length: 14 residues. V lost 5 bases to trimming and J lost 6 bases; unmatched junction nucleotides: 7. From germline, CDR1 is MDHEN and CDR2 SYDVKM.

The CDR3 is CASSSPGGTEAFF. CDR3 sequence (DNA): TGTGCCAGCAGCTCCCCGGGCGGCACTGAAGCTTTCTTT. The V and J genes are TRBV12-3 or TRBV12-4 and TRBJ1-1; unclear D gene. V lost 6 bases to trimming and J lost 4 bases, with 12 bases between them. The CDR3 sequence is 13 residues long.

The chain combines TRBV27 with TRBJ1-4; D unclear. There are 13 residues in the CDR3. CDR1 is MNHEY, CDR2 SMNVEV, per germline (reference sequence). V was clipped by 7 bases and J by 4 bases, with 10 bases between them. The CDR3 nucleotides read TGTGCCAGCAAAAACGGAGATAATGAAAAACTGTTTTTT. Protein: CASKNGDNEKLFF.

The chain has TRBV6-5 and TRBJ2-7, with D maybe TRBD2 (5 bases). The CDR3 has 14 amino acids. Between the trimmed V and J ends, which lost 6 bases and 2 bases, there was a span of 14 bases. Germline values: CDR1 MNHEY, CDR2 SVGAGI. The CDR3 reads CASSPAAGPYEQYF. The CDR3, as DNA: TGTGCCAGCAGCCCCGCGGCGGGTCCCTACGAGCAGTACTTC.

The V gene is TRBV5-1, the J gene TRBJ2-7, with TRBD2 identical over 12 bases. V was clipped by 0 bases and J by 3 bases; unmatched bases: 4. The CDR3 spans 16 residues. Looked up from germline, CDR1 is SGHRS and CDR2 is YFSETQ. The CDR3 bases are TGCGCCAGCAGCTTGGTAACGACTAGCGGGAGCTACGAGCAGTACTTC. This encodes CASSLVTTSGSYEQYF.

V and J are TRBV28 and TRBJ1-2; TRBD1 matches 7 bases. The CDR3 is 11 amino acids. Germline V CDR1 and CDR2: MDHEN, SYDVKM. V dropped 5 bases and J dropped 12; count of bases not matched to a gene: 6. CDR3: CASSPDRYHTF. The CDR3 DNA reads as TGTGCCAGCAGTCCGGACAGGTACCACACCTTC.

The rearrangement uses TRBV14 and TRBJ2-1; possible D gene TRBD2, 5 bases. Germline CDR1 reads SGHDN; CDR2 reads FVKESK. The CDR3 is 15 residues long. V was pared by 4 bases and J by 6 bases, with 16 bases between. In DNA form, the CDR3 reads TGTGCCAGCAGCCGTCAAGCGGCCAGAGGCAATGAGCAGTTCTTC. The encoded protein is CASSRQAARGNEQFF.

This clone was found a few times. The genes are TRBV7-2 and TRBJ2-7; 11 bases align to TRBD2. CDR1 SGHTA and CDR2 FQGNSA come from the germline V gene. The CDR3 contains 18 residues. The V segment lost 0 bases and the J segment 0 bases; nucleotides outside the gene matches: 7. CDR3 protein: CASSLAPSGRTSSYEQYF. As DNA, the CDR3 is TGTGCCAGCAGCTTAGCTCCTAGCGGGAGGACGAGCTCCTACGAGCAGTACTTC.

The rearrangement uses TRBV4-1 and TRBJ1-4, with D hard to call. V lost 4 bases and J 6 bases, leaving 15 bases between the germline ends. Germline-derived CDR1 and CDR2 are MGHRA and YSYEKL. This CDR3 is 15 amino acids long. This CDR3 is CASSPATGGDEKLFF. Here the CDR3 DNA reads TGCGCCAGCAGCCCCGCGACGGGAGGTGATGAAAAACTGTTTTTT.

J is TRBJ2-1 and V is TRBV11-3, with D possibly being TRBD1 or TRBD2 (5 bases each). CDR1 is SGHNT and CDR2 is YENEEA in the germline V gene. Trimming took off 5 bases at V and 5 bases at J, with 13 bases between the two ends. The CDR3 covers 14 residues. CDR3: CASSVSGANNEQFF. In nucleotides, the CDR3 is TGTGCCAGCAGCGTCTCCGGGGCGAACAATGAGCAGTTCTTC.

The chain combines TRBV3-1 (or the pseudogene TRBV3-2) with TRBJ2-1; TRBD2 matches 10 bases. Per germline, CDR1 LGHDT and CDR2 YNNKEL (reference sequence). The length of the CDR3 is 15 residues. Germline trimming cut 5 bases from V and 4 bases from J; bases unmatched to any gene: 5. The CDR3 loop is CASSSSGRGYNEQFF. Written as DNA, the CDR3 is TGTGCCAGCAGCTCTAGCGGGAGAGGATACAATGAGCAGTTCTTC.

V and J are TRBV9 and TRBJ2-3; TRBD2 agrees at 7 bases. V gave up 2 bases and J gave up 0 bases; unmatched junction bases: 6. Germline V lookup: CDR1 SGDLS, CDR2 YYNGEE. This CDR3 has 16 amino acids. The CDR3 region has the DNA TGTGCCAGCAGCGTGAACGGGAGGAGGAGCACAGATACGCAGTATTTT. It codes for CASSVNGRRSTDTQYF. The complete variable domain, with remaining parts taken from reference TRBV9 and TRBJ2-3, reads DSGVTQTPKHLITATGQRVTLRCSPRSGDLSVYWYQQSLDQGLQFLIQYYNGEERAKGNILERFSAQQFPDLHSELNLSSLELGDSALYFCASSVNGRRSTDTQYFGPGTRLTVL.

V is TRBV19 and J is TRBJ1-2; tentative D call: TRBD1 (5 bases). Germline CDR1 LNHDA, CDR2 SQIVND (reference sequence). The CDR3 length is 14 residues. V shed 1 base and J shed 2 bases, with 8 bases lying between them. The CDR3 loop is CASSIGRDNYGYTF. In nucleotides, the CDR3 is TGTGCCAGTAGTATAGGACGGGACAACTATGGCTACACCTTC. Full variable domain (outside the CDR3, taken from reference TRBV19 and TRBJ1-2): DGGITQSPKYLFRKEGQNVTLSCEQNLNHDAMYWYRQDPGQGLRLIYYSQIVNDFQKGDIAEGYSVSREKKESFPLTVTSAQKNPTAFYLCASSIGRDNYGYTFGSGTRLTVV.

The chain combines TRBV6-2 or TRBV6-3 with TRBJ1-3, with TRBD1 matching over 9 bases. Germline CDR1 reads MNHEY; CDR2 reads SVGEGT. The CDR3 covers 15 residues. V lost 5 bases, J lost 5 bases, and 7 bases stayed unmatched. The CDR3 spells CASSAAGQGRNTIYF. The CDR3 region has the DNA TGTGCCAGCAGTGCTGCGGGACAGGGACGAAACACCATATATTTT.

The chain combines TRBV9 with TRBJ2-6, with D unclear. The CDR3 is made up of 14 amino acids. V lost 2 bases, J lost 4 bases, and 7 bases lay in between. Per the germline V gene, CDR1 is SGDLS and CDR2 is YYNGEE. In DNA, the CDR3 is TGTGCCAGCAGCGTTCTGTCCGGGGCCAACGTCCTGACTTTC. Amino acid sequence: CASSVLSGANVLTF.

The V gene is TRBV9, the J gene TRBJ2-5; TRBD1 matches at 11 bases. J was trimmed by 5 bases and V by 1 base; bases with no gene match: 13. CDR3 size: 18 residues. CDR1 and CDR2 from the germline V gene are SGDLS and YYNGEE. The CDR3 sequence is CASSVSLPRDRGLETQYF. The CDR3 DNA reads TGTGCCAGCAGCGTATCCCTGCCCCGGGACAGGGGGTTGGAGACCCAGTACTTC. Combining the CDR3 with reference TRBV9 and TRBJ2-5 gives the whole variable domain DSGVTQTPKHLITATGQRVTLRCSPRSGDLSVYWYQQSLDQGLQFLIQYYNGEERAKGNILERFSAQQFPDLHSELNLSSLELGDSALYFCASSVSLPRDRGLETQYFGPGTRLLVL.

The genes are TRBV11-2 and TRBJ1-1; perhaps TRBD1 as D (5 bases). The V gene lost 4 bases and the J gene lost 4 bases, with 16 bases spanning the gap. Per the germline V gene, CDR1 is SGHAT and CDR2 is FQNNGV. The length of the CDR3 is 15 residues. CDR3 protein: CASSSKGAVGTEAFF. The CDR3 DNA sequence: TGTGCCAGCAGCTCTAAAGGGGCCGTGGGCACTGAAGCTTTCTTT.

This clone was seen more than once but under ten times. The chain employs TRBV4-2 and TRBJ1-1; no firm D call. Germline values: CDR1 LGHNA, CDR2 YNFKEQ. The CDR3 contains 13 residues. Trimming cost V 0 bases and J 11 bases, with 13 bases left between them. The CDR3 sequence: CASSQDEGVMAFF. For the CDR3, the DNA is TGTGCCAGCAGCCAAGATGAAGGAGTGATGGCTTTCTTT.

The genes are TRBV29-1 and TRBJ2-1, with D unresolved. V dropped 4 bases and J dropped 8 bases, with 12 bases sitting between them. The CDR3 has 12 amino acids. Per germline, CDR1 SQVTM and CDR2 ANQGSEA. CDR3 nucleotides: TGCAGCGTTGTGAACGAGTCCCATGAGCAGTTCTTC. Encoded protein: CSVVNESHEQFF.

This chain uses TRBV4-3 with TRBJ1-2; D is unresolved. Germline V gene data show CDR1 as LGHNA and CDR2 as YSLEER. V was shortened by 3 bases and J by 7 bases, with 18 bases between the two germline ends. CDR3 length: 15 residues. CDR3 sequence reads: CASSQRWDAVLGYTF. CDR3 nucleotide sequence: TGCGCCAGCAGCCAGAGGTGGGATGCAGTACTTGGCTACACCTTC.

The chain uses TRBV19 and TRBJ2-1; TRBD2 aligns across 9 bases. This CDR3 is 15 amino acids long. Losses at the gene ends were 6 bases for V and 8 bases for J; bases not matched to a gene: 11. Germline V gene sequence: CDR1 LNHDA, CDR2 SQIVND (reference sequence). CDR3 region: CASSETSGVGDEQFF. For the CDR3, the DNA is TGTGCCAGTAGCGAGACTAGCGGAGTTGGGGATGAGCAGTTCTTC.

The gene calls are TRBV6-5 and TRBJ2-3; D might be TRBD2 (5 bases). V shed 6 bases and J shed 0 bases, with 13 bases lying between them. The CDR3 is made up of 15 amino acids. Germline CDR1 MNHEY, CDR2 SVGAGI. The CDR3 sequence: CASSRNGMSTDTQYF. CDR3 nucleotides: TGTGCCAGCAGCAGGAACGGGATGAGCACAGATACGCAGTATTTT.

The sample holds one count of this clone. The genes are TRBV11-2 and TRBJ2-7, with 10 nucleotides matching TRBD2. V shed 6 bases and J 1 base; nucleotides not matched to a gene: 6. This CDR3 is built from 15 residues. Germline V gene data show CDR1 as SGHAT and CDR2 as FQNNGV. CDR3 sequence reads: CASRSPGLASYEQYF. The CDR3 coding sequence is TGTGCCAGCAGGTCACCGGGACTAGCGTCCTACGAGCAGTACTTC.

The chain combines TRBV7-2 with TRBJ2-5, with D perhaps TRBD2 (5 bases). Trimming took off 3 bases at V and 4 bases at J, with 9 bases between the two ends. The CDR3 sequence is 13 residues long. The germline gives CDR1 SGHTA, CDR2 FQGNSA. The DNA of the CDR3 is TGTGCCAGCAGCTTGCCAAGCGGAGAGACCCAGTACTTC. Translating gives CASSLPSGETQYF. Full variable domain (rest looked up from reference TRBV7-2 and TRBJ2-5): GAGVSQSPSNKVTEKGKDVELRCDPISGHTALYWYRQSLGQGLEFLIYFQGNSAPDKSGLPSDRFSAERTGGSVSTLTIQRTQQEDSAVYLCASSLPSGETQYFGPGTRLLVL.

The V call is TRBV24-1, the J call TRBJ2-1; TRBD2 matches at 7 bases. V was clipped by 4 bases and J by 3 bases; unmatched bases: 5. CDR3 length equals 15 residues. Germline V gene data show CDR1 as KGHDR and CDR2 as SFDVKD. CDR3 coding DNA: TGTGCCACCAGTGAGGGTAGCGGGTACTACAATGAGCAGTTCTTC. This gives the protein CATSEGSGYYNEQFF.

This rearrangement joins TRBV6-2 or TRBV6-3 to TRBJ1-5; tentative D call: TRBD1 (5 bases). The germline CDR1 and CDR2 sequences are MNHEY and SVGEGT. Trimming removed 0 bases from V and 3 bases from J, with 12 bases in between. The CDR3 totals 16 residues. The CDR3, as DNA: TGTGCCAGCAGTTACTCAGGGACGGGGAACAATCAGCCCCAGCATTTT. It yields the protein CASSYSGTGNNQPQHF.

The J gene is TRBJ2-7, the V gene TRBV5-1, with TRBD1 matching over 9 bases. Unmatched junction bases numbered 8, after V lost 2 bases and J lost 2 bases. Per the germline V gene, CDR1 is SGHRS and CDR2 is YFSETQ. CDR3 length: 16 amino acids. CDR3 sequence: CASSLNRGPTPYEQYF. CDR3 DNA sequence: TGCGCCAGCAGCTTAAACAGGGGGCCAACACCCTACGAGCAGTACTTC.